Sequencing of this T cell receptor (beta chain) was carried out in a study of neurological immune-mediated disorders. Whole-study results and caveats: It was HTLV-1-associated myelopathy that showed the most TCR clonal expansion, while multiple sclerosis showed the least, falling below healthy controls.

Concerning this clonotype itself: What it binds is unknown. Sequence at one end of the junction differs from germline and may be a read error.

Sorted libraries were made with 900,000 to 1,000,000 CD4+ or CD8+ T cells. The CDR3 extends over 12 amino acids. Germline loops: CDR1 MNHEY, CDR2 SVGAGI. Synthesis of cDNA was performed by 5'RACE using 10-nucleotide random UMIs. Every sequencing run produced over 200 million TCR-beta sequences that came from 15-18 subjects. TCRdb fed the 5' RACE reads into MiXCR, producing one record per CDR3 protein. The sample holds some 28,000 distinct CDR3 sequences, 20% to 25% seen once. This receptor was identified in a man in his fifties or sixties with HTLV-1-associated myelopathy (HAM/TSP). The chain is built from TRBV6-5 and TRBJ1-2; a weak D match, TRBD1 (5 bases). The source material was CD4+ T cells from blood. The DNA for the CDR3 is TGTGTCAGCACTGCAGGGACCTATGGCTACACCTTC. Translated, it gives CVSTAGTYGYTF.